This T cell receptor beta chain originates from a study of T cell repertoires in cytomegalovirus infection. Study-level background: Public TCR beta signatures indicated both CMV infection and matching HLA type. Notes on the study in general: Clonotypes of TCR beta that were HLA-C-restricted and CMV-specific dominated the ex vivo response.

The germline gives CDR1 LNHDA, CDR2 SQIVND (reference sequence). The V and J ends lost 3 bases and 5 bases respectively, with 14 bases between them. This CDR3 comprises 16 residues. This clonotype was counted at least ten times. Its cognate antigen is unknown. TCRdb re-derived calls from the reads in MiXCR, one entry per CDR3 protein. The sample has under 150,000 distinct CDR3 sequences, less than 9.5% seen once. This sequence originates from a human donor in good health (CMV status not recorded). Some clones in this sample may be carry-over from other donors' samples. The chain employs TRBV19 and TRBJ1-6, with D perhaps TRBD1 (6 bases). Sequenced material: PBMCs. The CDR3 reads CASSIPGQLNNSPLHF. DNA for the CDR3: TGTGCCAGTAGTATCCCAGGACAGTTGAATAATTCACCCCTCCACTTT.